This is a list of T cell receptor beta chains from one sample in a study of T cell responses to AZD1222 COVID-19 vaccine. Assay used: immunoSEQ multiplex PCR; TCRdb lists only in-frame clones, some missing. Here the sample spans around 180,000 clones, around 94% being singletons. The material sequenced was peripheral blood, taken 28 days after the second AZD1222 dose. Source of these receptors: an adult who received the AZD1222 COVID-19 vaccine. The CDR3 runs from the conserved cysteine through the conserved F or W. Fields, in order: D gene, V gene, J gene, clone size, CDR3 protein, CDR3 DNA. The D gene is left open where the match is weak. Not all rows give a size; the values are once, few, many and, for expanded clones, a class.

D gene: NA
V gene: TRBV7-3
J gene: TRBJ2-7
clone size: NA
CDR3 protein: CASQGPGGYEQYF
CDR3 DNA: TGTGCCAGCCAAGGCCCTGGGGGATACGAGCAGTACTTC

D gene: NA
V gene: TRBV5-3
J gene: TRBJ2-4
clone size: NA
CDR3 protein: CARSPSDELAKNIQYF
CDR3 DNA: TGTGCCAGAAGCCCCTCGGACGAACTAGCCAAAAACATTCAGTACTTC

D gene: NA
V gene: TRBV9
J gene: TRBJ2-3
clone size: NA
CDR3 protein: CASMKGGSSTDTQYF
CDR3 DNA: TGTGCCAGCATGAAAGGCGGGTCTAGCACAGATACGCAGTATTTT

D gene: NA
V gene: TRBV11-3
J gene: TRBJ1-1
clone size: NA
CDR3 protein: CASSPRGGTEAFF
CDR3 DNA: TGTGCCAGCAGCCCGCGGGGGGGCACTGAAGCTTTCTTT

D gene: NA
V gene: TRBV6-6
J gene: TRBJ2-1
clone size: NA
CDR3 protein: CASSYRVSYNEQFF
CDR3 DNA: TGTGCCAGCAGTTACCGTGTATCCTACAATGAGCAGTTCTTC

D gene: TRBD2
V gene: TRBV6-4
J gene: TRBJ2-4
clone size: NA
CDR3 protein: CATNRLAGGPIQYF
CDR3 DNA: TGTGCCACCAATAGACTAGCGGGGGGCCCCATTCAGTACTTC

D gene: TRBD1
V gene: TRBV19
J gene: TRBJ1-2
clone size: NA
CDR3 protein: CASLGQNYGYTF
CDR3 DNA: TGTGCCAGTCTGGGACAGAACTATGGCTACACCTTC

D gene: NA
V gene: TRBV19
J gene: TRBJ1-1
clone size: once
CDR3 protein: CASSSARNTEAFF
CDR3 DNA: TGTGCCAGTAGTTCAGCCCGAAACACTGAAGCTTTCTTT

D gene: NA
V gene: TRBV19
J gene: TRBJ1-3
clone size: NA
CDR3 protein: CATAQGGNTIYF
CDR3 DNA: TGTGCCACCGCACAGGGTGGGAACACCATATATTTT

D gene: TRBD1
V gene: TRBV5-5
J gene: TRBJ2-3
clone size: NA
CDR3 protein: CATRGGPEGDTQYF
CDR3 DNA: TGTGCCACCAGAGGGGGCCCCGAAGGAGATACGCAGTATTTT

D gene: NA
V gene: TRBV19
J gene: TRBJ2-7
clone size: NA
CDR3 protein: CASSESGMTNEQYF
CDR3 DNA: TGTGCCAGTAGTGAGTCCGGGATGACAAACGAGCAGTACTTC

D gene: NA
V gene: TRBV4-3
J gene: TRBJ1-1
clone size: NA
CDR3 protein: CASSQDWALSGVFF
CDR3 DNA: TGCGCCAGCAGCCAAGATTGGGCTTTATCCGGGGTTTTCTTT

D gene: NA
V gene: TRBV4-1
J gene: TRBJ2-7
clone size: NA
CDR3 protein: CASSQGAGYEQYF
CDR3 DNA: TGCGCCAGCAGCCAGGGGGCGGGTTACGAGCAGTACTTC

D gene: TRBD1
V gene: TRBV19
J gene: TRBJ1-4
clone size: NA
CDR3 protein: CASSPPGQLEKLFF
CDR3 DNA: TGTGCCAGTAGTCCGCCGGGACAGTTGGAAAAACTGTTTTTT

D gene: TRBD1
V gene: TRBV6-6
J gene: TRBJ1-2
clone size: NA
CDR3 protein: CASSSNRDSNNYGYTF
CDR3 DNA: TGTGCCAGCAGTTCTAACCGGGACAGTAATAACTATGGCTACACCTTC

D gene: NA
V gene: TRBV27
J gene: TRBJ1-1
clone size: NA
CDR3 protein: CASSSLGRLPGAFF
CDR3 DNA: TGTGCCAGCAGTTCTTTAGGGAGACTGCCGGGGGCTTTCTTT

D gene: NA
V gene: TRBV10-1
J gene: TRBJ1-5
clone size: NA
CDR3 protein: CARKLSQPQHF
CDR3 DNA: TGCGCCAGGAAACTGTCGCAGCCCCAGCATTTT

D gene: NA
V gene: TRBV4-2
J gene: TRBJ2-5
clone size: once
CDR3 protein: CASSQDQWETQYF
CDR3 DNA: TGTGCCAGCAGCCAAGATCAGTGGGAGACCCAGTACTTC

D gene: NA
V gene: TRBV5-8
J gene: TRBJ1-1
clone size: NA
CDR3 protein: CASSPRKVLMNTEAFF
CDR3 DNA: TGTGCCAGCAGCCCCCGAAAGGTACTCATGAACACTGAAGCTTTCTTT

D gene: NA
V gene: TRBV5-1
J gene: TRBJ1-4
clone size: NA
CDR3 protein: CASSYNEKLFF
CDR3 DNA: TGCGCCAGCAGCTATAATGAAAAACTGTTTTTT

D gene: NA
V gene: TRBV5-4
J gene: TRBJ1-2
clone size: NA
CDR3 protein: CASSSGADYGYTF
CDR3 DNA: TGTGCCAGCAGCTCAGGGGCCGACTATGGCTACACCTTC

D gene: NA
V gene: TRBV7-2
J gene: TRBJ2-1
clone size: NA
CDR3 protein: CASSSRGNGSYNEQFF
CDR3 DNA: TGTGCCAGCAGCTCCCGGGGGAACGGCTCCTACAATGAGCAGTTCTTC

D gene: TRBD1
V gene: TRBV6-1
J gene: TRBJ1-2
clone size: NA
CDR3 protein: CASSDLAQGRYGYGYTF
CDR3 DNA: TGTGCCAGCAGTGACCTCGCACAGGGGAGGTACGGCTATGGCTACACCTTC

D gene: NA
V gene: TRBV7-9
J gene: TRBJ1-2
clone size: NA
CDR3 protein: CASSPAVGSGYTF
CDR3 DNA: TGTGCCAGCAGCCCAGCGGTGGGTAGTGGCTACACCTTC

D gene: NA
V gene: TRBV28
J gene: TRBJ1-1
clone size: NA
CDR3 protein: CASSSGGMWGQNENTEAFF
CDR3 DNA: TGTGCCAGCAGTTCGGGGGGTATGTGGGGCCAGAATGAGAACACTGAAGCTTTCTTT

D gene: TRBD2
V gene: TRBV3-1/TRBV3-2
J gene: TRBJ2-1
clone size: NA
CDR3 protein: CASSQGRLAAYNEQFF
CDR3 DNA: TGTGCCAGCAGCCAAGGACGACTAGCGGCCTACAATGAGCAGTTCTTC

D gene: NA
V gene: TRBV6-5
J gene: TRBJ1-1
clone size: NA
CDR3 protein: CASSYPGRTYTEAFF
CDR3 DNA: TGTGCCAGCAGTTACCCGGGACGGACTTACACTGAAGCTTTCTTT

D gene: TRBD1
V gene: TRBV19
J gene: TRBJ1-2
clone size: NA
CDR3 protein: CASSINRGYGYTF
CDR3 DNA: TGTGCCAGTAGTATAAACAGGGGATATGGCTACACCTTC

D gene: TRBD2
V gene: TRBV5-1
J gene: TRBJ2-1
clone size: NA
CDR3 protein: CASSPSVLAGGNEQFF
CDR3 DNA: TGCGCCAGCAGCCCTTCGGTACTAGCGGGAGGGAATGAGCAGTTCTTC

D gene: TRBD2
V gene: TRBV19
J gene: TRBJ2-1
clone size: NA
CDR3 protein: CASQRGGSSYNEQFF
CDR3 DNA: TGTGCCAGCCAGCGGGGGGGGAGCTCCTACAATGAGCAGTTCTTC

D gene: NA
V gene: TRBV19
J gene: TRBJ2-5
clone size: NA
CDR3 protein: CASSPIYGGDQETQYF
CDR3 DNA: TGTGCCAGTAGCCCCATTTACGGGGGTGACCAAGAGACCCAGTACTTC

D gene: NA
V gene: TRBV5-6
J gene: TRBJ1-4
clone size: NA
CDR3 protein: CASSLPGTNEKLFF
CDR3 DNA: TGTGCCAGCAGCCTCCCGGGGACTAATGAAAAACTGTTTTTT

D gene: NA
V gene: TRBV19
J gene: TRBJ2-2
clone size: NA
CDR3 protein: CASSILSNTGELFF
CDR3 DNA: TGTGCCAGTAGTATTCTTTCAAACACCGGGGAGCTGTTTTTT

D gene: TRBD1
V gene: TRBV19
J gene: TRBJ2-7
clone size: NA
CDR3 protein: CASALPGQGYEQYF
CDR3 DNA: TGTGCCAGTGCGCTCCCGGGACAGGGCTACGAGCAGTACTTC

D gene: TRBD1
V gene: TRBV29-1
J gene: TRBJ2-6
clone size: NA
CDR3 protein: CSVGDRNSGANVLTF
CDR3 DNA: TGCAGCGTCGGGGACAGAAACTCTGGGGCCAACGTCCTGACTTTC

D gene: NA
V gene: TRBV11-3
J gene: TRBJ1-2
clone size: NA
CDR3 protein: CASSPVGYQGYTF
CDR3 DNA: TGTGCCAGCAGCCCAGTAGGTTACCAGGGCTACACCTTC

D gene: TRBD1
V gene: TRBV5-6
J gene: TRBJ2-7
clone size: NA
CDR3 protein: CASSLIHRGPYEQYF
CDR3 DNA: TGTGCCAGCAGCTTGATCCACAGGGGGCCCTACGAGCAGTACTTC

D gene: NA
V gene: TRBV18
J gene: TRBJ2-5
clone size: NA
CDR3 protein: CASSPGGRVQETQYF
CDR3 DNA: TGTGCCAGCTCACCAGGGGGGCGCGTACAAGAGACCCAGTACTTC

D gene: NA
V gene: TRBV19
J gene: TRBJ1-6
clone size: NA
CDR3 protein: CASSAHTQGVNSPLHF
CDR3 DNA: TGTGCCAGTAGTGCGCACACCCAGGGAGTTAATTCACCCCTCCACTTT

D gene: TRBD1
V gene: TRBV27
J gene: TRBJ1-6
clone size: NA
CDR3 protein: CASSLGDRGNSPLHF
CDR3 DNA: TGTGCCAGCAGTCTGGGGGACAGGGGTAATTCACCCCTCCACTTT

D gene: NA
V gene: TRBV5-6
J gene: TRBJ2-3
clone size: once
CDR3 protein: CASSLEDRRQYRTDTQYF
CDR3 DNA: TGTGCCAGCAGCTTGGAAGACAGGCGACAATACCGCACAGATACGCAGTATTTT

D gene: NA
V gene: TRBV19
J gene: TRBJ2-1
clone size: NA
CDR3 protein: CASSIRPGTLLNNEQFF
CDR3 DNA: TGTGCCAGTAGTATTCGTCCCGGGACACTACTAAACAATGAGCAGTTCTTC

D gene: NA
V gene: TRBV5-1
J gene: TRBJ1-6
clone size: NA
CDR3 protein: CASSLEGSGNSPLHF
CDR3 DNA: TGCGCCAGCAGCTTGGAGGGATCTGGGAATTCACCCCTCCACTTT

D gene: NA
V gene: TRBV4-2
J gene: TRBJ1-5
clone size: NA
CDR3 protein: CASSQATWGVATNQPQHF
CDR3 DNA: TGTGCCAGCAGCCAAGCCACCTGGGGAGTGGCCACTAATCAGCCCCAGCATTTT

D gene: TRBD2
V gene: TRBV30
J gene: TRBJ2-5
clone size: NA
CDR3 protein: CAWSAGGETQYF
CDR3 DNA: TGTGCCTGGAGTGCGGGAGGAGAGACCCAGTACTTC

D gene: NA
V gene: TRBV6-1
J gene: TRBJ2-7
clone size: NA
CDR3 protein: CASSDRDFLAYEQYF
CDR3 DNA: TGTGCCAGCAGTGACCGGGACTTTCTTGCCTACGAGCAGTACTTC

D gene: TRBD1
V gene: TRBV13
J gene: TRBJ2-5
clone size: once
CDR3 protein: CASSLRGETQYF
CDR3 DNA: TGTGCCAGCAGCCTCAGGGGGGAGACCCAGTACTTC

D gene: NA
V gene: TRBV6-6
J gene: TRBJ1-6
clone size: NA
CDR3 protein: CASSYSAGDSPLHF
CDR3 DNA: TGTGCCAGCAGTTACTCGGCAGGGGACTCACCCCTCCACTTT

D gene: NA
V gene: TRBV4-2
J gene: TRBJ1-2
clone size: NA
CDR3 protein: CASSQVQWDLGYGYTF
CDR3 DNA: TGTGCCAGCAGCCAAGTCCAATGGGACCTCGGATACGGCTACACCTTC

D gene: NA
V gene: TRBV19
J gene: TRBJ1-1
clone size: NA
CDR3 protein: CASSNFGVTEAFF
CDR3 DNA: TGTGCCAGTAGTAATTTCGGGGTCACTGAAGCTTTCTTT

D gene: NA
V gene: TRBV12-3/TRBV12-4
J gene: TRBJ1-1
clone size: NA
CDR3 protein: CASSFDLNTEAFF
CDR3 DNA: TGTGCCAGCAGTTTCGACCTGAACACTGAAGCTTTCTTT

D gene: NA
V gene: TRBV29-1
J gene: TRBJ2-5
clone size: NA
CDR3 protein: CSVREQETQYF
CDR3 DNA: TGCAGCGTCAGGGAGCAAGAGACCCAGTACTTC